A selection of T cell receptor beta chains follows, all from one sample in a study of identical twins. TCRdb recomputed calls from the 5' RACE reads with MiXCR, one row per CDR3 protein. The table includes more than 200,000 distinct CDR3 sequences, 11% to 15% detected once. The specimen sequenced was memory (CD45RO+) T cells sorted from blood. The origin of the receptors is a woman between 18 and 29 years old in good health. Both conserved end residues are part of each CDR3. D genes are given only for firm matches. Size values are once, few and many counts, or a class for expanded clones, and some rows have none.

d_gene	abundance	v_gene	j_gene	CDR3aa	CDR3nt
NA	NA	TRBV30	TRBJ2-6	CAWRLPGANVLTF	TGTGCCTGGAGACTCCCTGGGGCCAACGTCCTGACTTTC
NA	few	TRBV9	TRBJ2-3	CASSAWKGAADTQYF	TGTGCCAGCAGCGCTTGGAAGGGAGCGGCAGATACGCAGTATTTT
NA	few	TRBV7-2	TRBJ2-3	CASSFGGITDTQYF	TGTGCCAGCAGCTTCGGTGGGATCACAGATACGCAGTATTTT
TRBD2	NA	TRBV9	TRBJ2-1	CASSLFPGGGLNEQFF	TGTGCCAGCAGCCTCTTTCCGGGGGGAGGACTGAATGAGCAGTTCTTC
NA	NA	TRBV7-3	TRBJ2-3	CASSLRAPDTQYF	TGTGCCAGCAGCTTAAGGGCCCCAGATACGCAGTATTTT
NA	many	TRBV6-1	TRBJ2-3	CASSLRDPSTDTQYF	TGTGCCAGCTCACTGCGGGACCCCAGCACAGATACGCAGTATTTT
NA	many	TRBV29-1	TRBJ2-3	CTRGTDTQYF	TGCACCCGAGGGACAGATACGCAGTATTTT
NA	many	TRBV6-5	TRBJ2-3	CASSYASGLKSTDTQYF	TGTGCCAGCAGTTACGCTTCGGGCCTCAAATCCACAGATACGCAGTATTTT
NA	NA	TRBV3-1	TRBJ1-1	CASSPLEDPLGRFEAFF	TGTGCCAGCAGCCCCCTTGAAGACCCCTTGGGGCGATTTGAAGCTTTCTTT
NA	NA	TRBV5-1	TRBJ1-4	CASSLEGGANEKLFF	TGCGCCAGCAGCCTGGAGGGGGGAGCTAATGAAAAACTGTTTTTT
TRBD2	few	TRBV3-1	TRBJ2-5	CASSSTSGYKETQYF	TGTGCCAGCAGCTCGACTAGCGGGTACAAAGAGACCCAGTACTTC
NA	many	TRBV7-8	TRBJ1-1	CASSPGGRTEAFF	TGTGCCAGCAGCCCAGGAGGTAGGACTGAAGCTTTCTTT
TRBD2	few	TRBV20-1	TRBJ2-1	CSPTTPSSGGACEQFF	TGCAGTCCAACGACGCCTTCTAGCGGGGGTGCTTGTGAGCAGTTCTTC